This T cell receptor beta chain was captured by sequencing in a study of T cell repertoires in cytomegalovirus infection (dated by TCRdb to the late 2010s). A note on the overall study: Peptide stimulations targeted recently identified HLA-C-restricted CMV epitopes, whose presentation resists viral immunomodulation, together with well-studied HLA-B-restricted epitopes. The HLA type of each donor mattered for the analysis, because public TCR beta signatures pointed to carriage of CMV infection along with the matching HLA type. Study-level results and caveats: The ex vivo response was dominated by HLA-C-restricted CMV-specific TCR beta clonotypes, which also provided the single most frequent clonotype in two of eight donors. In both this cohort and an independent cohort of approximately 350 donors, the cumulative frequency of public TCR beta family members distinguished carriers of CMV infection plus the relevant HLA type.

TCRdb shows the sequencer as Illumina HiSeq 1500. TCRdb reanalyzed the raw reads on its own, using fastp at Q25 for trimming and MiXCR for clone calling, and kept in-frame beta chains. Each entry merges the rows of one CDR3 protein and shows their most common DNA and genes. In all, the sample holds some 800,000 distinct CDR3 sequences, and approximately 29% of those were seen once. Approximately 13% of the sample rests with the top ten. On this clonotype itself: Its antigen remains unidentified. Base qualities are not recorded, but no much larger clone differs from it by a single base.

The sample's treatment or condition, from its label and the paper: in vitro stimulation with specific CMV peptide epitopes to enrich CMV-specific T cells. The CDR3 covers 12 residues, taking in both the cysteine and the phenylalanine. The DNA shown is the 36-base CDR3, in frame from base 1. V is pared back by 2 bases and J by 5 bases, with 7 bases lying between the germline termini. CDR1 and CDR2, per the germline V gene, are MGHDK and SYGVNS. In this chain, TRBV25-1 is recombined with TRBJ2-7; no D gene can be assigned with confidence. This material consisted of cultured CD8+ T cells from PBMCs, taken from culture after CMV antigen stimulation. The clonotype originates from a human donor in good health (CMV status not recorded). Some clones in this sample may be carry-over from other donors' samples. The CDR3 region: CASSESLDEQYF. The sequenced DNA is TGTGCCAGCAGTGAAAGCCTCGACGAGCAGTACTTC.